The 11 T cell receptor beta chains below come from one sample, sequenced in a study of blood T cell repertoires in COVID-19. Libraries were prepared by immunoSEQ multiplex PCR; TCRdb keeps only in-frame clonotypes and omits some of them. The data contain 200,000 to 300,000 clones, about 87% of them singletons. The sample consisted of PBMCs or T cells enriched from blood (not recorded which). The receptors derive from a woman younger than 45 with acute COVID-19.

The V and J genes are TRBV7-9 and TRBJ1-1; D is ambiguous. CDR1 is SEHNR and CDR2 is FQNEAQ in the germline V gene (reference sequence). The ends were cut back, 3 bases at V and 8 bases at J, with 19 bases in the middle. This CDR3 region has 15 residues. The CDR3 bases are TGTGCCAGCAGCTTTGGTCTACAGTCTAGCCTGGAAGCTTTCTTT. This translates into CASSFGLQSSLEAFF. The full variable domain, its missing parts supplied by reference TRBV7-9 and TRBJ1-1, is DTGVSQNPRHKITKRGQNVTFRCDPISEHNRLYWYRQTLGQGPEFLTYFQNEAQLEKSRLLSDRFSAERPKGSFSTLEIQRTEQGDSAMYLCASSFGLQSSLEAFFGQGTRLTVV.

The chain combines TRBV15 with TRBJ1-6, with a weak D call TRBD1 (6 bases). The length of the CDR3 is 18 residues. The V end was cut by 0 bases, the J end by 0 bases, with 12 bases between. Germline CDR1 is LNHNV and CDR2 is YYDKDF (reference sequence). The CDR3 DNA is TGTGCCACCAGCAGAGAAGAGACAGGTCTCTCCTATAATTCACCCCTCCACTTT. It is translated as CATSREETGLSYNSPLHF.

This clone was detected once. CDR3 loop: CASSLLQGETQYF. Here the CDR3 DNA reads TGTGCCAGCAGTTTGTTACAGGGAGAGACCCAGTACTTC. The chain recombines TRBV12-3 or TRBV12-4 with TRBJ2-5; D possibly corresponds to TRBD1 (6 bases). Trimming left V 3 bases short and J 4 bases short, with 9 bases between. This CDR3 has 13 amino acids.

This sequence joins TRBV4-1 and TRBJ1-4; D is ambiguous. Germline values: CDR1 MGHRA, CDR2 YSYEKL. V gave up 6 bases and J gave up 0 bases, with 8 bases separating them. The CDR3 extends over 14 amino acids. CDR3 residues: CASRLVTTNEKLFF. The CDR3 nucleotides read TGCGCCAGCAGACTGGTCACAACTAATGAAAAACTGTTTTTT.

The rearrangement links TRBV2 to TRBJ2-5, with 7 nucleotides matching TRBD1. Unmatched junction bases numbered 22, after V lost 5 bases and J lost 7 bases. The CDR3 length is 18 residues. Germline values: CDR1 SNHLY, CDR2 FYNNEI. CDR3 coding DNA: TGTGCCAGCAGTTATCCGGGACAGAGCCTCTCGTCTCGGGTGACCCAGTACTTC. It encodes CASSYPGQSLSSRVTQYF.

This rearrangement joins TRBV7-9 to TRBJ2-7, with no clear D. V lost 6 bases to trimming and J lost 0 bases, with 9 bases between them. The germline gives CDR1 SEHNR, CDR2 FQNEAQ (reference sequence). The CDR3 spans 13 residues. The CDR3: CASRPASSYEQYF. In nucleotides, the CDR3 is TGTGCCAGCAGACCTGCGAGCTCCTACGAGCAGTACTTC.

This clone was seen just once. This sequence joins TRBV25-1 and TRBJ2-7; TRBD1 aligns across 8 bases. The CDR3 loop spans 14 amino acids. Germline CDR1 is MGHDK and CDR2 is SYGVNS. Trimming at V came to 4 bases and at J to 7 bases, leaving 9 bases not matched to a gene. The CDR3 is CASSGWTGSREQYF. The CDR3 nucleotides are TGTGCCAGCAGTGGGTGGACAGGGTCTAGGGAGCAGTACTTC.

J is TRBJ1-5 and V is TRBV3-1 (or the pseudogene TRBV3-2); tentative D call: TRBD1 (5 bases). V was clipped by 2 bases and J by 0 bases, with 20 bases between them. This CDR3 has 19 amino acids. Germline assignment: CDR1 LGHDT and CDR2 YNNKEL (reference sequence). CDR3 region: CASSQSPTTGLGSNQPQHF. DNA for the CDR3: TGTGCCAGCAGCCAATCCCCCACTACAGGCCTCGGTAGCAATCAGCCCCAGCATTTT.

This clone was seen once. V is TRBV7-6 and J is TRBJ1-4; maybe TRBD1 (6 bases). Germline CDR1 and CDR2: SGHVS and FNYEAQ. The CDR3 length is 14 residues. V lost 5 bases, J lost 4 bases, and 11 bases lay in between. The DNA for the CDR3 is TGTGCCAGCAGCCTCACAGGGTTTAATGAAAAACTGTTTTTT. Its translation: CASSLTGFNEKLFF.

The V gene is TRBV19, the J gene TRBJ1-1; 10 nucleotides line up with TRBD1. J was trimmed by 7 bases and V by 3 bases; bases with no gene match: 8. The V gene's germline CDR1 is LNHDA and CDR2 SQIVND (reference sequence). This CDR3 has 15 amino acids. The CDR3 nucleotides read TGTGCCAGTAGTATTCGGGACAGGGGTTATGATGAAGCTTTCTTT. Amino acids: CASSIRDRGYDEAFF. The full variable domain, in which reference TRBV19 and TRBJ1-1 provide the parts outside the CDR3, is DGGITQSPKYLFRKEGQNVTLSCEQNLNHDAMYWYRQDPGQGLRLIYYSQIVNDFQKGDIAEGYSVSREKKESFPLTVTSAQKNPTAFYLCASSIRDRGYDEAFFGQGTRLTVV.

The chain joins TRBV10-3 to TRBJ1-3; D not resolved. V lost 6 bases and J 1 base, leaving 7 bases between the germline ends. The CDR3 is 13 amino acids. Looked up from germline, CDR1 is ENHRY and CDR2 is SYGVKD. The CDR3 region is CAIRGGSGNTIYF. DNA for the CDR3: TGTGCCATCAGAGGAGGATCTGGAAACACCATATATTTT.